This T cell receptor beta chain was captured by sequencing in a study of T cells in Graves' hyperthyroidism and ophthalmopathy. Study-level background: Peripheral blood was drawn at first diagnosis, prior to all treatment. Findings of the study overall: Ophthalmopathy cases were set apart from stable hyperthyroidism by a 13 V-J model.

Clinicians diagnosed patients from clinical symptoms, serum thyroxine and TRAb, thyroid ultrasound and orbital computed tomography. This clonotype was picked up many times. Its antigen remains unknown. Germline lookup yields CDR1 SGHKS and CDR2 YYEKEE (reference sequence). The V gene end was trimmed by 4 bases and the J gene end by 3 bases; junction bases not matched to a gene: 7. The CDR3 length is 15 residues. Amplified TCR beta CDR3 regions came from RNA transcripts. The TCR CDR3 first-round RT-PCR relied on the HTBI primer set. From the multiplex PCR reads, TCRdb called clonotypes with MiXCR, one entry per CDR3 protein. The table records approximately 600,000 distinct CDR3 sequences, 20% of them present only once.

This receptor was obtained from a man aged 25-45 years with Graves' ophthalmopathy. The chain is built from TRBV5-5 and TRBJ1-1; TRBD1 aligns across 9 bases. Sequencing input: blood. The CDR3, as DNA: TGTGCCAGCAGCCCACAGGGGGCTGTCGACACTGAAGCTTTCTTT. It codes for CASSPQGAVDTEAFF.